The 10 T cell receptor beta chains below come from one sample, sequenced in a study of long-term antiretroviral therapy in people with HIV. The assay used was immunoSEQ (version v3.0), run at survey level. The assay was immunoSEQ multiplex PCR, and TCRdb's table has in-frame clones only and misses some. The sample has 27,000 or so clones, 70% to 85% seen once; the top ten hold around a tenth. The source was unsorted PBMCs, collected 0.8 years before starting antiretroviral therapy. Receptor source: a man aged 18 to 30 with HIV.

The rearrangement joins TRBV5-4 to TRBJ2-7; possibly TRBD2 for D (6 bases). Trimming pared 1 base from V and 7 bases from J, leaving 12 bases between. The CDR3 is made up of 13 amino acids. Germline assignment: CDR1 SGHNT and CDR2 YYREEE (reference sequence). The CDR3 loop reads CASSLWGEWEQYF. The CDR3 coding sequence is TGTGCCAGCAGCTTGTGGGGGGAGTGGGAGCAGTACTTC.

This clone was observed once. The CDR3 loop is CASSPRTETQETQYF. The CDR3, as DNA: TGTGCCAGCTCACCAAGGACTGAAACACAAGAGACCCAGTACTTC. The chain employs TRBV18 and TRBJ2-5, with D tentatively TRBD2 (5 bases). The CDR3 consists of 15 residues. The V end was cut by 2 bases, the J end by 2 bases, with 12 bases between. Germline V gene data show CDR1 as KGHSH and CDR2 as LQKENI.

This clone was detected only once. The V gene is TRBV5-1, the J gene TRBJ2-2, with a possible D match to TRBD1 (6 bases). Trimming shortened V by 3 bases and J by 3 bases, and 15 bases separated the two germline ends. CDR1 is SGHRS, CDR2 YFSETQ, per germline. This CDR3 contains 16 residues. The CDR3 reads CASSYGGQMDTGELFF. The CDR3 bases are TGCGCCAGCAGCTATGGAGGACAGATGGACACCGGGGAGCTGTTTTTT.

The J gene is TRBJ2-3, the V gene TRBV7-2; TRBD2 matches 7 bases. V was pared by 1 base and J by 3 bases, with 4 bases of the junction left unmatched. Germline V gives CDR1 SGHTA, CDR2 FQGNSA. CDR3 length: 15 residues. The CDR3 reads CASSLGPGGTDTQYF. CDR3 sequence (DNA): TGTGCCAGCAGCTTAGGTCCGGGAGGTACAGATACGCAGTATTTT.

Here the CDR3 DNA reads TGCGCCAGCAGCAGACTAGCGGGAGTACCTACCTACAATGAGCAGTTCTTC. Protein product: CASSRLAGVPTYNEQFF. The genes are TRBV5-1 and TRBJ2-1, with TRBD2 matching over 12 bases. The CDR3 spans 17 residues. J gave up 2 bases and V 4 bases, and 7 bases lay outside the gene matches. Germline assignment: CDR1 SGHRS and CDR2 YFSETQ.

This chain links TRBV30 with TRBJ1-2; tentatively, D is TRBD1 (5 bases). V lost 3 bases, J lost 7 bases, and 9 bases lay in between. Germline loops: CDR1 GTSNPN, CDR2 SVGIG (reference sequence). This CDR3 region has 11 residues. CDR3 residues: CAWSGGAGYTF. The CDR3 region has the DNA TGTGCCTGGAGCGGGGGTGCTGGCTACACCTTC.

The chain employs TRBV5-8 and TRBJ1-1; D is ambiguous. The V end lost 1 base, the J end lost 1 base, and 23 bases lay between the germline ends. The CDR3 has 19 amino acids. Germline CDR1 is SGHTS and CDR2 is YDEGEE. CDR3 protein: CASSLYIRMLPEENTEAFF. In DNA form, the CDR3 reads TGTGCCAGCAGCTTGTACATCCGAATGTTGCCCGAGGAGAACACTGAAGCTTTCTTT.

The V call is TRBV4-2, the J call TRBJ2-7; 14 nucleotides agree with TRBD2. With V trimmed by 5 bases and J by 0 bases, 6 bases remained unmatched. CDR3 length equals 17 residues. Germline V lookup: CDR1 LGHNA, CDR2 YNFKEQ. Here the CDR3 DNA reads TGTGCCAGCAGCTCGGGACTAGCGGGAGCGAGCTCCTACGAGCAGTACTTC. Its protein product is CASSSGLAGASSYEQYF.

The table lists this clone with a few counts. The V call is TRBV7-3, the J call TRBJ2-1; 8 nucleotides agree with TRBD2. CDR3 length: 14 amino acids. V trimming: 1 base; J trimming: 5 bases; junction bases outside the gene matches: 1. Germline-derived CDR1 and CDR2 are SGHTA and FQGTGA. Here the CDR3 DNA reads TGTGCCAGCAGCTTAATCGGGGGGGACAATGAGCAGTTCTTC. As protein: CASSLIGGDNEQFF.

V usage is TRBV6-6 and J usage is TRBJ1-5, with TRBD1 matching over 10 bases. Germline V gene lookup returns CDR1 MNHNY and CDR2 SVGAGI (reference sequence). Losses at the gene ends were 0 bases for V and 10 bases for J; bases not matched to a gene: 0. The CDR3 sequence is 13 residues long. The CDR3 is CASSYSTGGPQHF. For the CDR3, the DNA is TGTGCCAGCAGTTACTCGACAGGGGGCCCCCAGCATTTT.